The 23 T cell receptor beta chains listed next were all sequenced from one sample in a study of shared clonotypes between healthy human individuals. Clones were read by immunoSEQ multiplex PCR, and TCRdb kept only the in-frame ones, dropping some. Among over a million clones listed, around 97% were seen once. Sequenced material: naive CD4+ T cells sorted from blood. The subset here: CD45RA+ positively selected. These TCRs come from a man aged 25-45 years in good health.

The CDR3: CASSIKTGSGANVLTF. Written as DNA, the CDR3 is TGTGCCAGCTCAATCAAAACAGGCTCCGGGGCCAACGTCCTGACTTTC. J is TRBJ2-6 and V is TRBV18, with D possibly TRBD1 on 5 matching bases. This CDR3 has 16 residues. CDR1 and CDR2 (germline): KGHSH, LQKENI. V dropped 5 bases and J dropped 4 bases, with 15 bases sitting between them.

CDR3 sequence: CASSLSLAGGIIQYF. CDR3 sequence (DNA): TGTGCCAGCAGTTTATCGCTAGCGGGAGGGATCATTCAGTACTTC. The chain recombines TRBV27 with TRBJ2-4; 12 nucleotides match TRBD2. Germline CDR1 reads MNHEY; CDR2 reads SMNVEV (reference sequence). The V segment lost 0 bases and the J segment 9 bases; nucleotides outside the gene matches: 3. The CDR3 totals 15 residues.

This clone was observed a single time. The V call is TRBV18, the J call TRBJ1-1; D is perhaps TRBD1 (5 bases). The V end was cut by 8 bases, the J end by 4 bases, with 17 bases between. CDR1 and CDR2 (germline): KGHSH, LQKENI. CDR3 size: 14 residues. CDR3 sequence (DNA): TGTGCCAGCCGGAGAGCAGGGCAGGGCACTGAAGCTTTCTTT. Translation gives CASRRAGQGTEAFF.

The rearrangement joins TRBV15 to TRBJ2-5; 8 nucleotides agree with TRBD1. Trimming took 1 base from V and 5 from J; bases not matched to a gene: 9. Germline V gene sequence: CDR1 LNHNV, CDR2 YYDKDF (reference sequence). The CDR3 is 16 residues long. The CDR3 loop reads CATSRVRQGAGETQYF. The CDR3 DNA reads TGTGCCACCAGCAGAGTCCGGCAGGGGGCTGGGGAGACCCAGTACTTC.

The chain is built from TRBV28 and TRBJ2-2; no reliable D call. The germline V gene encodes CDR1 MDHEN and CDR2 SYDVKM. This CDR3 region has 14 residues. Trimming removed 6 bases from V and 5 bases from J, with 13 bases in between. CDR3 protein: CASSPRPLTGELFF. Here the CDR3 DNA reads TGTGCCAGCAGCCCACGCCCCCTTACCGGGGAGCTGTTTTTT.

The chain is built from TRBV5-4 and TRBJ1-4; D unclear. Trimming stripped 1 base from V and 7 bases from J, with 14 bases between. This CDR3 has 15 amino acids. Germline V gives CDR1 SGHNT, CDR2 YYREEE (reference sequence). CDR3: CASSLSSGVREKLFF. CDR3 sequence (DNA): TGTGCCAGCAGCTTGAGTTCCGGGGTTCGTGAAAAACTGTTTTTT.

The genes are TRBV10-1 and TRBJ2-1; D uncertain. This CDR3 region has 15 residues. Per germline, CDR1 WNHNN and CDR2 SYGVQD (reference sequence). Trimming removed 5 bases at V and 0 bases at J, with 11 bases between. CDR3 sequence: CASSRTSSSYNEQFF. CDR3 DNA: TGCGCCAGCAGTCGCACGTCGAGCTCCTACAATGAGCAGTTCTTC.

The chain recombines TRBV4-1 with TRBJ2-3; D uncertain. The V and J ends lost 1 base and 2 bases respectively, with 19 bases between them. The germline gives CDR1 MGHRA, CDR2 YSYEKL. This CDR3 is 18 amino acids long. Written as DNA, the CDR3 is TGCGCCAGCAGCCAAGCTACCCGGAGTTCACCGATCACAGATACGCAGTATTTT. As protein: CASSQATRSSPITDTQYF.

The V call is TRBV6-4, the J call TRBJ1-5; TRBD1 might be the D (6 bases). V lost 3 bases, J lost 7 bases, and 10 bases lay in between. CDR3 length: 13 residues. Germline V CDR1 and CDR2: MRHNA, SNTAGT. CDR3 region: CASSEERGQPQHF. CDR3 coding DNA: TGTGCCAGCAGTGAGGAAAGGGGGCAGCCCCAGCATTTT.

The sample holds one count of this clone. The chain recombines TRBV29-1 with TRBJ2-2, with 8 nucleotides matching TRBD1. V was clipped by 6 bases and J by 6 bases; unmatched bases: 6. The germline V gene has CDR1 SQVTM and CDR2 ANQGSEA. This CDR3 spans 13 amino acids. In DNA form, the CDR3 reads TGCAGCGTCGAGGGACAGGCGCCCGGGGAGCTGTTTTTT. This codes for CSVEGQAPGELFF.

The V gene is TRBV7-1, the J gene TRBJ1-2; D is unresolved. TRBV7-1 is labeled an ORF, and its function is uncertain. This CDR3 has 13 amino acids. V shed 5 bases and J shed 6 bases, with 13 bases lying between them. In DNA form, the CDR3 reads TGTGCCAGCAGCCCACAGCCGGTGAATGGCTACACCTTC. It codes for CASSPQPVNGYTF.

The chain carries TRBV18 and TRBJ2-3; TRBD2 might be the D (6 bases). The germline V gene has CDR1 KGHSH and CDR2 LQKENI. CDR3 length: 14 amino acids. Trimming pared 2 bases from V and 4 bases from J, leaving 10 bases between. CDR3 in amino acids: CASSPGPGADTQYF. The CDR3 DNA reads TGTGCCAGCTCACCAGGCCCGGGGGCAGATACGCAGTATTTT.

The gene calls are TRBV29-1 and TRBJ2-4; 8 nucleotides align to TRBD1. V was clipped by 5 bases and J by 1 base; unmatched bases: 4. The V gene's germline CDR1 is SQVTM and CDR2 ANQGSEA. The CDR3 is made up of 14 amino acids. The CDR3 sequence: CSVNQGAAKNIQYF. For the CDR3, the DNA is TGCAGCGTTAATCAGGGGGCGGCCAAAAACATTCAGTACTTC.

This chain uses TRBV5-1 with TRBJ2-7, with 10 bases identical to TRBD1. Germline V gene sequence: CDR1 SGHRS, CDR2 YFSETQ. CDR3 length: 16 amino acids. Trimming at V came to 1 base and at J to 0 bases, leaving 4 bases not matched to a gene. The CDR3 coding sequence is TGCGCCAGCAGCTTGATGGGACAGGGGAGCTCCTACGAGCAGTACTTC. It codes for CASSLMGQGSSYEQYF.

The genes are TRBV6-5 and TRBJ2-7, with D possibly matching TRBD2 (5 bases). The CDR3 is 14 amino acids. The V end was cut by 2 bases, the J end by 4 bases, with 12 bases between. CDR1 is MNHEY, CDR2 SVGAGI, per germline. This CDR3 is CASSYRTGVYEQYF. Here the CDR3 DNA reads TGTGCCAGCAGTTACCGGACCGGGGTATACGAGCAGTACTTC.

The chain combines TRBV6-5 with TRBJ1-1; 8 nucleotides agree with TRBD1. V lost 5 bases to trimming and J lost 6 bases; unmatched junction nucleotides: 8. The CDR3 runs 14 residues. In germline, CDR1 is MNHEY, CDR2 SVGAGI. DNA for the CDR3: TGTGCCAGCAGTCTCGGACAGGGCACAGCTGAAGCTTTCTTT. Residues: CASSLGQGTAEAFF.

The chain recombines TRBV11-2 with TRBJ2-7, with 9 bases matching TRBD2. The germline V gene encodes CDR1 SGHAT and CDR2 FQNNGV. V lost 1 base to trimming and J lost 2 bases; unmatched junction nucleotides: 3. CDR3 length: 15 residues. CDR3 sequence (DNA): TGTGCCAGCAGCTTAGTAGCGGGAGAGACCTACGAGCAGTACTTC. This encodes CASSLVAGETYEQYF.

The chain has TRBV11-2 and TRBJ1-2; no reliable D call. This CDR3 is built from 16 residues. V lost 3 bases and J lost 1, with 15 bases in between. Germline V gene data show CDR1 as SGHAT and CDR2 as FQNNGV. CDR3 nucleotide sequence: TGTGCCAGCAGCTTCAAGAGTGGAAGAAATAACTATGGCTACACCTTC. Encoded protein: CASSFKSGRNNYGYTF.

CDR3 coding DNA: TGTGCCAGCAGGTCTCAGGGGACCGGGGAGCTGTTTTTT. Translated, it gives CASRSQGTGELFF. This sequence joins TRBV7-2 and TRBJ2-2, with a possible D match to TRBD1 (6 bases). The CDR3 has 13 amino acids. Deletions cut 6 bases from V and 5 bases from J, with 10 bases between. Germline V gene lookup returns CDR1 SGHTA and CDR2 FQGNSA.

CDR3 sequence reads: CAIPMGRGYGYTF. CDR3 bases: TGTGCCATACCGATGGGCCGGGGGTATGGCTACACCTTC. J is TRBJ1-2 and V is TRBV10-3; D perhaps matches TRBD1 (5 bases). This CDR3 comprises 13 residues. From germline, CDR1 is ENHRY and CDR2 SYGVKD. Trimming took off 9 bases at V and 5 bases at J, with 16 bases between the two ends.

The chain links TRBV7-9 to TRBJ2-2, with 7 bases that match TRBD1. The CDR3 consists of 16 residues. V shed 4 bases, J shed 4 bases, and the junction held 9 bases outside the gene matches. Germline V gene data show CDR1 as SEHNR and CDR2 as FQNEAQ (reference sequence). CDR3: CASSSRPTGITGELFF. The CDR3 DNA reads TGTGCCAGCAGCTCCCGCCCGACAGGGATCACCGGGGAGCTGTTTTTT.

The chain employs TRBV18 and TRBJ2-2; TRBD2 is a possible D gene (6 bases). CDR3 length equals 17 residues. Trimming cost V 2 bases and J 2 bases, with 15 bases left between them. Germline V gene sequence: CDR1 KGHSH, CDR2 LQKENI. The CDR3 loop is CASSPGSEGSNTGELFF. CDR3 nucleotides: TGTGCCAGCTCACCAGGGTCGGAGGGCAGTAACACCGGGGAGCTGTTTTTT. Filled out from reference TRBV18 and TRBJ2-2, the complete variable domain reads NAGVMQNPRHLVRRRGQEARLRCSPMKGHSHVYWYRQLPEEGLKFMVYLQKENIIDESGMPKERFSAEFPKEGPSILRIQQVVRGDSAAYFCASSPGSEGSNTGELFFGEGSRLTVL.

The chain has TRBV6-6 and TRBJ2-3; TRBD2 matches at 7 bases. CDR3 size: 15 residues. The germline gives CDR1 MNHNY, CDR2 SVGAGI (reference sequence). V shed 7 bases and J 0 bases; nucleotides not matched to a gene: 7. This chain's CDR3 is CASTKSGASTDTQYF. The CDR3 nucleotides are TGTGCCAGCACCAAAAGCGGGGCTAGCACAGATACGCAGTATTTT.